These T cell receptor beta chains were read from a single sample in a study of cytomegalovirus exposure and HLA in healthy donors. Method: immunoSEQ multiplex PCR; TCRdb's copy keeps in-frame clones and lacks some. In the table there are around 220,000 clones, just over 85% of which are singletons. The material sequenced was PBMCs. Receptor source: a woman aged 18-35 years in good health and CMV-seronegative. Each CDR3 is given with its conserved first and last residue. The order of the fields is D gene, J gene, clone size, V gene, CDR3 DNA, CDR3 protein. D genes are given only for firm matches. Clone size is given for some rows only: seen once, a few or many times, or a class if the clone is expanded.

>NA|TRBJ2-1|NA|TRBV25-1
TGTGCCAGCAGTGAATACGGGAAGCAGTTCTTC
CASSEYGKQFF
>NA|TRBJ1-1|NA|TRBV5-1
TGCGCCAGCAGCTTGAGGCCGCGGGGGCTTGAGGGGACCGGGTCTGAAGCTTTCTTT
CASSLRPRGLEGTGSEAFF
>NA|TRBJ1-2|few|TRBV29-1
TGCAGCGTTTTTGGTAGCCGGGCAGGGGAAAAGAATGGCTACACCTTC
CSVFGSRAGEKNGYTF
>TRBD1|TRBJ2-5|NA|TRBV2
TGTGCCAGCAGACAGGGGGCACAAGAGACCCAGTACTTC
CASRQGAQETQYF
>NA|TRBJ1-2|few|TRBV30
TGTGCCTGGAGTACCGGACTCGACTATGGCTACACCTTC
CAWSTGLDYGYTF
>TRBD2|TRBJ2-3|NA|TRBV15
TGTGCCACCAGCAGGGGACTAGCGGGAGGTACGCAGTATTTT
CATSRGLAGGTQYF
>NA|TRBJ1-2|NA|TRBV5-4
TGTGCCAGCAGCTCGGCGGGACGGCTTTTTGGTGGCTACACCTTC
CASSSAGRLFGGYTF
>TRBD2|TRBJ2-3|NA|TRBV5-1
TGCGCCAGCGGCAGCGGGACTAGCACAGATACGCAGTATTTT
CASGSGTSTDTQYF
>NA|TRBJ1-2|NA|TRBV6-6
TGTGCCAGCATTGCGCGGGGGGGCTACACCTTC
CASIARGGYTF
>NA|TRBJ2-5|NA|TRBV11-2
TGTGCCAGCAGCTTAGAGGCGGATGATTGGGAGACCCAGTACTTC
CASSLEADDWETQYF
>TRBD2|TRBJ2-3|once|TRBV2
TGTGCCAGCAGGGGGACTAGCGGGAGGGCCGATGTGGGCACAGATACGCAGTATTTT
CASRGTSGRADVGTDTQYF
>NA|TRBJ1-1|NA|TRBV11-1
TGTGCCAGCAGCTCATTCAGGGGAACTGAAGCTTTCTTT
CASSSFRGTEAFF
>NA|TRBJ1-3|NA|TRBV30
TGTGCCTGGAGTGGTGTGAGGGATTCTGGAAACACCATATATTTT
CAWSGVRDSGNTIYF
>TRBD1|TRBJ2-1|NA|TRBV28
TGTGCCAGCAGTTTATTAGGGACAGAAGCCGGTAATGAGCAGTTCTTC
CASSLLGTEAGNEQFF
>NA|TRBJ2-1|NA|TRBV7-2
TGTGCCAGCAGCCAGGTAGGGAGCTCCTACAATGAGCAGTTCTTC
CASSQVGSSYNEQFF
>TRBD1|TRBJ1-4|NA|TRBV2
TGTGCCAGCAGAAGCACAGGGGACAGCGTTAATGAAAAACTGTTTTTT
CASRSTGDSVNEKLFF
>TRBD1|TRBJ1-5|NA|TRBV28
TGTGCCAGCAGCCTTGGGACAGCCTACTTACAGCCCCAGCATTTT
CASSLGTAYLQPQHF
>NA|TRBJ2-3|few|TRBV5-4
TGTGCCCGCCAGGATGGGCGGGAGCCACAGGGAGATACGCAGTATTTT
CARQDGREPQGDTQYF
>NA|TRBJ2-3|NA|TRBV19
TGTGCCAGTAGTATAGATCAGGATGGTACAGATACGCAGTATTTT
CASSIDQDGTDTQYF
>NA|TRBJ1-3|NA|TRBV9
TGTGCCAGCAGCACGAGAGGTGACACCATATATTTT
CASSTRGDTIYF
>TRBD2|TRBJ2-7|NA|TRBV23-1
TGCGCCAGCAGTCATCGCTACGGGGGGAGGGCCCTCCCGAATAGGTCCTACGAGCAGTACTTC
CASSHRYGGRALPNRSYEQYF
>NA|TRBJ2-5|few|TRBV5-4
TGTGCCAGCAGCTGGGCCCTACGGGGGGAGACCCAGTACTTC
CASSWALRGETQYF
>NA|TRBJ1-3|NA|TRBV23-1
TGCGCCAAAGGGGGGGGGATAAGAGGTGGAAACACCATATATTTT
CAKGGGIRGGNTIYF
>NA|TRBJ2-3|NA|TRBV5-4
TGTGCCAGCAGCCCCGCTTTCGGGGACACAGATACGCAGTATTTT
CASSPAFGDTDTQYF
>TRBD2|TRBJ2-7|NA|TRBV19
TGTGCCAGTTCGTTTGCTAGCGGGACCTACGAGCAGTACTTC
CASSFASGTYEQYF
>TRBD2|TRBJ2-1|NA|TRBV11-3
TGTGCCAGCAGCGACGGGACTAGCTGGGATGAGCAGTTCTTC
CASSDGTSWDEQFF
>NA|TRBJ2-6|NA|TRBV28
TGTGCCAGCAGCTCGATGGGCAGGGCTGGGGCCAACGTCCTGACTTTC
CASSSMGRAGANVLTF
>TRBD2|TRBJ2-5|few|TRBV5-4
TGTGCCAGCAGCCCAGGGAACGGGGGAGGGCAAACCCAGTACTTC
CASSPGNGGGQTQYF
>NA|TRBJ2-7|NA|TRBV10-1
TGCGCCAGCAGTGACGGGAAGATCTTCGCGGGAGAGGGGGCCTACGAGCAGTACTTC
CASSDGKIFAGEGAYEQYF
>NA|TRBJ2-7|few|TRBV29-1
TGCAGCGCCATTGACAACTCCTACGAGCAGTACTTC
CSAIDNSYEQYF
>NA|TRBJ2-4|NA|TRBV9
TGTGCCAGCAGCCCGTCGGGGGACAGTTCGCACATTCAGTACTTC
CASSPSGDSSHIQYF
>TRBD1|TRBJ1-1|NA|TRBV6-5
TGTGCCAGCCGACAGGGAATGAACACTGAAGCTTTCTTT
CASRQGMNTEAFF
>NA|TRBJ1-5|NA|TRBV28
TGTGCCAGCAGCCTGGACATCCCAAATCAGCCCCAGCATTTT
CASSLDIPNQPQHF
>NA|TRBJ2-1|NA|TRBV28
TGTGCCAGCTCGACAGCCTACAATGAGCAGTTCTTC
CASSTAYNEQFF
>TRBD1|TRBJ2-1|NA|TRBV27
TGTGCCAGCAGGCCTTCGGACAGGGGCGAAGAGCAGTTCTTC
CASRPSDRGEEQFF
>NA|TRBJ2-7|NA|TRBV29-1
TGCAGCGTTGTCCTGCGATGGGAGCAGTACTTC
CSVVLRWEQYF
>NA|TRBJ2-1|NA|TRBV5-6
TGTGCCAGCAACGAGGTAGGGGGTGAGGAGGACAATGAGCAGTTCTTC
CASNEVGGEEDNEQFF
>NA|TRBJ2-2|NA|TRBV7-2
TGTGCCAGCAGCGCCGCCGGGACAAGGACCGGGGAGCTGTTTTTT
CASSAAGTRTGELFF
>TRBD2|TRBJ2-1|NA|TRBV6-5
TGTGCCAGCAGTCCCGGGACTAGCGGCAATGAGCAGTTCTTC
CASSPGTSGNEQFF
>NA|TRBJ1-3|NA|TRBV28
TGTGCCAGCAGTTTACGGCGGTACTCTGGAAACACCATATATTTT
CASSLRRYSGNTIYF
>NA|TRBJ1-1|NA|TRBV4-1
TGCGCCACCAAAGTTGGGACTTTGAACACTGAAGCTTTCTTT
CATKVGTLNTEAFF
>TRBD1|TRBJ1-2|NA|TRBV7-8
TGTGCCAGCAGCGGACGGACAGGCTATGGCTACACCTTC
CASSGRTGYGYTF
>NA|TRBJ1-1|NA|TRBV29-1
TGCAGCGTTTTATCCTCAACCGGGGGGACTGAAGCTTTCTTT
CSVLSSTGGTEAFF
>NA|TRBJ1-4|NA|TRBV10-3
TGTGCCATCAGTGACTTGGGGGGGCGTGAAAAACTGTTTTTT
CAISDLGGREKLFF
>NA|TRBJ2-7|NA|TRBV10-3
TGTGCCATCAGTGCCCTTTTATTCTACGAGCAGTACTTC
CAISALLFYEQYF
>NA|TRBJ2-1|NA|TRBV6-1
TGTGCCAGCAGTGAAGTGAGGCGGGAGCAGTTCTTC
CASSEVRREQFF